This T cell receptor (beta chain) was recovered during a study of OX40 agonist ivuxolimab in advanced cancers. The V end was cut by 2 bases, the J end by 3 bases, with 14 bases between. Germline CDR1 reads MNHEY; CDR2 reads SVGAGI. The CDR3 loop spans 15 amino acids. This clone was detected only once. Its specificity is not known. Study-wide results and limits: CD8+ T cells were the subset that, on average, had more expanded clones than CD4+.

Profiled with immunoSEQ multiplex PCR; TCRdb holds only in-frame clones, not every one. The data hold about 60,000 clones, with 84% observed a single time. The V and J genes are TRBV6-5 and TRBJ2-7, with a weak D call TRBD1 (5 bases). Sequencing was performed on CD4+ or CD8+ T cells sorted from blood, taken in a trial of the OX40 agonist ivuxolimab. The sequence was collected from an adult with an advanced solid tumor such as melanoma, head and neck, liver or kidney cancer. In DNA, the CDR3 is TGTGCCAGCAGTTACGGGATCAGGGAAGGCTACGAGCAGTACTTC. This translates into CASSYGIREGYEQYF.